Listed below are T cell receptor beta chains from one sample, sequenced in a study of blood T cell repertoires in COVID-19. Sequenced by immunoSEQ multiplex PCR; TCRdb stores in-frame clones only, minus some. Among 150,000 or so clones listed, roughly 90% were seen once. Specimen: PBMCs or T cells enriched from blood (not recorded which). The receptors were sampled from a woman between 50 and 59 years old who had recovered from COVID-19. Each CDR3 is given with its conserved first and last residue. D genes are given only for firm matches.

d_call: NA
v_call: TRBV7-3
j_call: TRBJ2-3
cdr3_nt: TGTGCCAGCCGGGTCAGCCGGGGTTCAGATACGCAGTATTTT
cdr3_aa: CASRVSRGSDTQYF

d_call: TRBD1
v_call: TRBV10-1
j_call: TRBJ2-7
cdr3_nt: TGCGCCAGCAGGGGGACAGGGGCTCAGGAAAGTCCCTACGAGCAGTACTTC
cdr3_aa: CASRGTGAQESPYEQYF

d_call: TRBD1
v_call: TRBV2
j_call: TRBJ1-5
cdr3_nt: TGTGCCAGCACCCCGGACAGGGAGGTGCAGCCCCAGCATTTT
cdr3_aa: CASTPDREVQPQHF

d_call: NA
v_call: TRBV5-5
j_call: TRBJ2-7
cdr3_nt: TGTGCCAGCAGCTTGCGGGGAATCGAGCAGTACTTC
cdr3_aa: CASSLRGIEQYF

d_call: TRBD1
v_call: TRBV6-1
j_call: TRBJ1-5
cdr3_nt: TGTGCCAGCAGTGAGACAGGGCCCAATCAGCCCCAGCATTTT
cdr3_aa: CASSETGPNQPQHF

d_call: NA
v_call: TRBV6-5
j_call: TRBJ2-1
cdr3_nt: TGTGCCAGCAGTTACTCGCGGCCACACAATGAGCAGTTCTTC
cdr3_aa: CASSYSRPHNEQFF

d_call: TRBD1
v_call: TRBV7-2
j_call: TRBJ1-4
cdr3_nt: TGTGCCAGCAGCCCAGGGGGGAACTTTAATGAAAAACTGTTTTTT
cdr3_aa: CASSPGGNFNEKLFF

d_call: NA
v_call: TRBV6-5
j_call: TRBJ1-2
cdr3_nt: TGTGCCAGCAGTTACTCGTTGGCAGATGACTATGGCTACACCTTC
cdr3_aa: CASSYSLADDYGYTF

d_call: NA
v_call: TRBV27
j_call: TRBJ1-2
cdr3_nt: TGTGCCAGCAGTTTAGCGGCAGGGTGGGGCTCTAACTATGGCTACACCTTC
cdr3_aa: CASSLAAGWGSNYGYTF

d_call: NA
v_call: TRBV20-1
j_call: TRBJ2-1
cdr3_nt: TGCAGTGCTGGACTGAGGAATGAGCAGTTCTTC
cdr3_aa: CSAGLRNEQFF

d_call: NA
v_call: TRBV4-1
j_call: TRBJ2-1
cdr3_nt: TGCGCCAGCAGCCAAGATCGAGGACTCCTGGGTGAGCAGTTCTTC
cdr3_aa: CASSQDRGLLGEQFF